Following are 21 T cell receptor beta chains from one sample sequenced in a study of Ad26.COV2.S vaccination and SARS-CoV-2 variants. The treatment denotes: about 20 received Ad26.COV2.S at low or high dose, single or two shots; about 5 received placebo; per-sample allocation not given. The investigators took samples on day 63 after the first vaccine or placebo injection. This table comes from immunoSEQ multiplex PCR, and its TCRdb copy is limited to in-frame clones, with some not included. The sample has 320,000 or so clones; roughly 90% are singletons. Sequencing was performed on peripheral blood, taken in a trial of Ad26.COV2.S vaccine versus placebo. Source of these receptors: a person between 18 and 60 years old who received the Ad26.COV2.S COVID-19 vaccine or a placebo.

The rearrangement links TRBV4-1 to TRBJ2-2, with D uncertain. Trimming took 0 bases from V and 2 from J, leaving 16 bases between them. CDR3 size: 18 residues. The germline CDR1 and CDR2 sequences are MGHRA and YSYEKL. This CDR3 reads CASSQDPWLDSNTGELFF. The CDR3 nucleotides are TGCGCCAGCAGCCAAGATCCCTGGCTAGATTCCAACACCGGGGAGCTGTTTTTT.

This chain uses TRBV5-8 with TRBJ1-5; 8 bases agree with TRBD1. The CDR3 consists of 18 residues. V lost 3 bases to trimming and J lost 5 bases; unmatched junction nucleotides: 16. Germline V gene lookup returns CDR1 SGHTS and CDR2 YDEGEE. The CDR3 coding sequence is TGTGCCAGCAGCTCGGACGTCCTGGACAGGGAGTGGGATCAGCCCCAGCATTTT. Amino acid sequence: CASSSDVLDREWDQPQHF. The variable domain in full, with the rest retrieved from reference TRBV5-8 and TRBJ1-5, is EAGVTQSPTHLIKTRGQQATLRCSPISGHTSVYWYQQALGLGLQFLLWYDEGEERNRGNFPPRFSGRQFPNYSSELNVNALELEDSALYLCASSSDVLDREWDQPQHFGDGTRLSIL.

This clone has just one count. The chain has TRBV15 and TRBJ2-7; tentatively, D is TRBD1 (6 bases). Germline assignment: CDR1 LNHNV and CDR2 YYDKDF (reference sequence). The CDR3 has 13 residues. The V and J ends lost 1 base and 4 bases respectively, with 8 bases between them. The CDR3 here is CATSRVGQYEQYV. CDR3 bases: TGTGCCACCAGCAGAGTCGGACAGTACGAGCAGTACGTC.

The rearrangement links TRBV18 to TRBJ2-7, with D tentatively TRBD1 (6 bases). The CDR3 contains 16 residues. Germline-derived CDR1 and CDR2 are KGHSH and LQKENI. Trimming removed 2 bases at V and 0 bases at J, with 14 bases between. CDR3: CASSPSPGRGSYEQYF. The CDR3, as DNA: TGTGCCAGCTCACCAAGCCCCGGCAGGGGCTCCTACGAGCAGTACTTC.

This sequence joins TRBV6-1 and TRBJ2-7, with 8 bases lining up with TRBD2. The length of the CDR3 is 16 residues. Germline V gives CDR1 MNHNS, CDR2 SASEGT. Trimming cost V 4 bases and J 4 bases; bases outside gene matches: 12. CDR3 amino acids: CASSVIFAGGSYEQYF. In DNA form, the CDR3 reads TGTGCCAGCAGTGTGATTTTCGCGGGGGGAAGTTACGAGCAGTACTTC.

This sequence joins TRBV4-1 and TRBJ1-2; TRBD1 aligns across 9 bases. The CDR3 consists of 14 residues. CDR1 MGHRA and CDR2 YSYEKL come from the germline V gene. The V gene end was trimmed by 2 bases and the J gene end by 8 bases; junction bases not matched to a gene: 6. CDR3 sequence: CASSQSGTGYGYTF. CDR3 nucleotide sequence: TGCGCCAGCAGCCAATCCGGGACAGGGTACGGCTACACCTTC.

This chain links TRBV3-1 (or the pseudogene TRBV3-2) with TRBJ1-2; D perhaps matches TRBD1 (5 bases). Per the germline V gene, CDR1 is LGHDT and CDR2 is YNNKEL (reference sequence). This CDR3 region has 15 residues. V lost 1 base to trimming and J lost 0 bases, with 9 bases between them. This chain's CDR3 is CASSQGRGTNYGYTF. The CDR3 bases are TGTGCCAGCAGCCAAGGGAGGGGTACTAACTATGGCTACACCTTC.

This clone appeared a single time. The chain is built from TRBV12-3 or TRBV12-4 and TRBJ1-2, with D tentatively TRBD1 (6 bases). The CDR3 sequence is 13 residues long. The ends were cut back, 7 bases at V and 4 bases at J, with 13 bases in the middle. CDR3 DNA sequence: TGTGCCAGCACCCCGACCAGGGGCTATGGCTACACCTTC. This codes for CASTPTRGYGYTF.

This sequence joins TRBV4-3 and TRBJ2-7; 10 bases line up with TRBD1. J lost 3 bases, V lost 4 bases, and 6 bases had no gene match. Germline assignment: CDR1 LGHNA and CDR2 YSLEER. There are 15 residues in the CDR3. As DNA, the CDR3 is TGCGCCAGCAGCCCCGGGACAGGGGAATACTACGAGCAGTACTTC. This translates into CASSPGTGEYYEQYF.

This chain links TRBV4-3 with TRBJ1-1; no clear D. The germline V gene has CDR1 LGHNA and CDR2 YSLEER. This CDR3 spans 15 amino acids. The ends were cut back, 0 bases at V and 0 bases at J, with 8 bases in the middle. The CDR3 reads CASSQDRLMNTEAFF. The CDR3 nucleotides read TGCGCCAGCAGCCAAGACAGGCTAATGAACACTGAAGCTTTCTTT.

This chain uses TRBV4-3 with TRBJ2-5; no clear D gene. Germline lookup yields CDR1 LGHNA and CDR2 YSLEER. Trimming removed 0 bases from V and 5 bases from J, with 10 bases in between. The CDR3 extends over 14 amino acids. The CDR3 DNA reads TGCGCCAGCAGCCAAGATAGGATGGGTGAGACCCAGTACTTC. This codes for CASSQDRMGETQYF.

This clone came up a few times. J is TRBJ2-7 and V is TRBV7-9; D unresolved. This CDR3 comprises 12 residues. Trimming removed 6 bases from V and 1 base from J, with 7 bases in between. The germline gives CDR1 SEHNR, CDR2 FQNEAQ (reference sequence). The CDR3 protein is CASSLVSYEQYV. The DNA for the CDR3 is TGTGCCAGCAGTCTAGTGTCCTACGAGCAGTACGTC.

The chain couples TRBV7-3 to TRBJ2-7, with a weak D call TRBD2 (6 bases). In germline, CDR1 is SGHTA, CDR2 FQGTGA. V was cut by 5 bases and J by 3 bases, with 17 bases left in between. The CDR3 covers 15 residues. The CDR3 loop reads CASSPMGGGNYEQYV. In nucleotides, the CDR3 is TGTGCCAGCAGCCCGATGGGTGGCGGGAACTACGAGCAGTACGTC.

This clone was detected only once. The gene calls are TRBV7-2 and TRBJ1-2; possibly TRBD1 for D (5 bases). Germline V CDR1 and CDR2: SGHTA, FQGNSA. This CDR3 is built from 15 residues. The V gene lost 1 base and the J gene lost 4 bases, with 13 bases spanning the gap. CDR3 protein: CASSLDWGGGYGYTF. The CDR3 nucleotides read TGTGCCAGCAGCTTAGATTGGGGGGGAGGCTATGGCTACACCTTC.

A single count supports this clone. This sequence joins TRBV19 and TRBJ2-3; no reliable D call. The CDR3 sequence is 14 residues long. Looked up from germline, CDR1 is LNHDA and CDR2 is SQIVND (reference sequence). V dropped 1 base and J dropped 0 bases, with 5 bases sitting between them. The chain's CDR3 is CASSIGLSTDTQYF. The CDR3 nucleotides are TGTGCCAGTAGTATAGGGCTGAGCACAGATACGCAGTATTTT.

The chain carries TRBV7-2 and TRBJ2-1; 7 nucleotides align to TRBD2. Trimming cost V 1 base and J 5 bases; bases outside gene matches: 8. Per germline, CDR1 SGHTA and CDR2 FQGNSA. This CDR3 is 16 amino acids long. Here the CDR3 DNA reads TGTGCCAGCAGCTTAGGCCCCGGACTAGTGGACAATGAGCAGTTCTTC. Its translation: CASSLGPGLVDNEQFF.

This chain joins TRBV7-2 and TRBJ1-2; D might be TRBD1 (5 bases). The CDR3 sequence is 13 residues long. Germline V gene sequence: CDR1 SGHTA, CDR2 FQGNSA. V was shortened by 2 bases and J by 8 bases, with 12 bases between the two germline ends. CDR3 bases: TGTGCCAGCAGCTTAACGGGGGTAGGCGGCTACACCTTC. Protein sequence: CASSLTGVGGYTF.

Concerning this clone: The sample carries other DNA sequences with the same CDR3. The CDR3 here is CASSPAQNTEAFF. CDR3 coding DNA: TGTGCCAGCTCACCAGCCCAGAACACTGAAGCTTTCTTT. This rearrangement joins TRBV18 to TRBJ1-1, with D unresolved. Between the trimmed V and J ends, which lost 2 bases and 1 base, there was a span of 5 bases. CDR1 and CDR2 from the germline V gene are KGHSH and LQKENI. The CDR3 runs 13 residues.

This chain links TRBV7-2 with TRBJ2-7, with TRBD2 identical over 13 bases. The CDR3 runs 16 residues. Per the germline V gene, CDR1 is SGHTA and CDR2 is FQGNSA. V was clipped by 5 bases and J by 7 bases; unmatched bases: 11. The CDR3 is CASSPTLAGGPWEQYF. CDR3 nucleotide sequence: TGTGCCAGCAGCCCGACACTAGCGGGGGGGCCCTGGGAGCAGTACTTC.

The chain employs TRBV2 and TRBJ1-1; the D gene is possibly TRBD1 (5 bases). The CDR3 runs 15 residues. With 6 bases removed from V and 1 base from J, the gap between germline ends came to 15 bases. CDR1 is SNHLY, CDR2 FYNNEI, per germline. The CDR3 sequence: CASSESRTPNTEAFF. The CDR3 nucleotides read TGTGCCAGCAGCGAGTCGAGGACACCGAACACTGAAGCTTTCTTT.

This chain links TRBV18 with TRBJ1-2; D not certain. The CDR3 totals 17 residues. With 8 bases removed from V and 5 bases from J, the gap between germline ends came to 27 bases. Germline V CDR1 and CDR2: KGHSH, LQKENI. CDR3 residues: CASHSTSTRANGYGYTF. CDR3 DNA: TGTGCCAGCCATTCTACCTCAACCCGGGCCAACGGATATGGCTACACCTTC. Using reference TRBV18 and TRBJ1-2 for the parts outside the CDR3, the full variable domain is NAGVMQNPRHLVRRRGQEARLRCSPMKGHSHVYWYRQLPEEGLKFMVYLQKENIIDESGMPKERFSAEFPKEGPSILRIQQVVRGDSAAYFCASHSTSTRANGYGYTFGSGTRLTVV.